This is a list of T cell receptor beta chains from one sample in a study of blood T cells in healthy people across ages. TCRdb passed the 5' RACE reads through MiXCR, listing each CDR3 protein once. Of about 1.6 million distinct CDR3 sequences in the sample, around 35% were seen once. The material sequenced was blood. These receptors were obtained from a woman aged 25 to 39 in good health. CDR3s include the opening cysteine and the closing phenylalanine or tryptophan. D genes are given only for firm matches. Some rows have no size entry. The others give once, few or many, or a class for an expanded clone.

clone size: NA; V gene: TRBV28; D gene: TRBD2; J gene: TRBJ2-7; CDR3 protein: CASREKRGSYEQYF; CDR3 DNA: TGTGCCAGCAGAGAAAAGCGGGGCTCCTACGAGCAGTACTTC
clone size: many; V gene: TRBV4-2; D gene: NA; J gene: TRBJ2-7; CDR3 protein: CASSQDSAYEQYF; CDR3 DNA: TGTGCCAGCAGCCAAGATTCGGCCTACGAGCAGTACTTC
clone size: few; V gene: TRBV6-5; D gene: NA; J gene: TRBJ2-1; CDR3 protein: CASSYSKLAGYNEQFF; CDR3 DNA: TGTGCCAGCAGTTACTCGAAGCTGGCGGGGTACAATGAGCAGTTCTTC
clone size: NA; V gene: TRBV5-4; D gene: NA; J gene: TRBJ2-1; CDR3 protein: CASSLPIENEQFF; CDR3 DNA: TGTGCCAGCAGCTTGCCGATCGAGAATGAGCAGTTCTTC
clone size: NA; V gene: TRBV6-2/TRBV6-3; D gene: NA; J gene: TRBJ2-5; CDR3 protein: CASSYSSHIKKTQYF; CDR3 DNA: TGTGCCAGCAGTTACTCGTCACACATAAAAAAGACCCAGTACTTC
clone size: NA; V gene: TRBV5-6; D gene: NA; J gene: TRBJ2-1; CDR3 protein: CASSWRMSETEQFF; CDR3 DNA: TGTGCCAGCAGCTGGAGGATGAGCGAGACAGAGCAGTTCTTC
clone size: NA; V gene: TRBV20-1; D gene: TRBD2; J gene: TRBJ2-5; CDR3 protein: CSGTSGRGGETQYF; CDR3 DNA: TGCAGTGGTACTAGCGGGAGGGGTGGAGAGACCCAGTACTTC
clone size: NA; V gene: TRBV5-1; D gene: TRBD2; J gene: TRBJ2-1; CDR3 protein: CASSSSTSGTYNEQFF; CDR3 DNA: TGCGCCAGCAGCTCGTCGACTAGCGGGACCTACAATGAGCAGTTCTTC
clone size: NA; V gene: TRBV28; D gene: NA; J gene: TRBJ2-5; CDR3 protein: CASSLWDTLQETQYF; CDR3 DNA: TGTGCCAGCAGTTTATGGGACACTTTACAAGAGACCCAGTACTTC
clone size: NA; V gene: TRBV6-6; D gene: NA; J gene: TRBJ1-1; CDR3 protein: CASSYSPRTRENTEAFF; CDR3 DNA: TGTGCCAGCAGTTACTCACCTAGGACACGAGAGAACACTGAAGCTTTCTTT